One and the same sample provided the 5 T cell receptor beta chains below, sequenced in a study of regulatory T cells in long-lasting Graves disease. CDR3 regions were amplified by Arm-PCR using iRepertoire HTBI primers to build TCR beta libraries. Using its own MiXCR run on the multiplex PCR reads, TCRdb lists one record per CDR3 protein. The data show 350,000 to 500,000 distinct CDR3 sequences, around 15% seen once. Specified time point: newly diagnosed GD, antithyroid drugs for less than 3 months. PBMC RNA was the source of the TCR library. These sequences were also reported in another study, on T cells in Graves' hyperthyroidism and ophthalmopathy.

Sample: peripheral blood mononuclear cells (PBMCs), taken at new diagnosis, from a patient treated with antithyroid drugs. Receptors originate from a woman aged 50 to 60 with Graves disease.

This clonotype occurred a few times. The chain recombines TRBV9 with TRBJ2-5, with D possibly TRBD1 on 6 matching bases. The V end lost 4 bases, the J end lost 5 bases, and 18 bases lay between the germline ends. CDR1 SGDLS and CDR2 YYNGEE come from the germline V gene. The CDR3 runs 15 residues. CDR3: CASSTGGGAKETQYF. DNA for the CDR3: TGTGCCAGCAGCACAGGTGGGGGCGCGAAGGAGACCCAGTACTTC.

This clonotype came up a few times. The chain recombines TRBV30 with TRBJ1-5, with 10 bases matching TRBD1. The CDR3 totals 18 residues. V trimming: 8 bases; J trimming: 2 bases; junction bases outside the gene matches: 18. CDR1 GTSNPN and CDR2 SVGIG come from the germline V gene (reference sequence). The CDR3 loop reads CARHTGQGSRERNQPQHF. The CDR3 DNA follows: TGTGCCCGCCACACGGGACAGGGGAGCCGGGAGCGCAATCAGCCCCAGCATTTT.

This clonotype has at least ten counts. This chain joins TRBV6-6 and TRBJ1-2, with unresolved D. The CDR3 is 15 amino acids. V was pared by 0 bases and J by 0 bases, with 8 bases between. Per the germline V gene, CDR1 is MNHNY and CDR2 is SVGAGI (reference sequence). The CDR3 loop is CASSYSAPANYGYTF. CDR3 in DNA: TGTGCCAGCAGTTACTCGGCCCCAGCTAACTATGGCTACACCTTC.

The CDR3 protein is CASSEWGPNYGYTF. The CDR3 region has the DNA TGTGCCAGCAGTGAATGGGGACCTAACTATGGCTACACCTTC. V gene TRBV6-2 or TRBV6-3 combines with J gene TRBJ1-2, with D maybe TRBD1 (5 bases). V lost 5 bases, J lost 0 bases, and 10 bases lay in between. The CDR3 has 14 amino acids. The germline CDR1 and CDR2 sequences are MNHEY and SVGEGT.

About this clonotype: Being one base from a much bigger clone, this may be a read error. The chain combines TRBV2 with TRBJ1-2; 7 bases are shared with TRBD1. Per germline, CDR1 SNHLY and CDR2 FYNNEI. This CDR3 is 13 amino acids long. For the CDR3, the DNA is TGTACCAGCAGTGAAGGGACAGAATATGGCTACACCTTC. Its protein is CTSSEGTEYGYTF.